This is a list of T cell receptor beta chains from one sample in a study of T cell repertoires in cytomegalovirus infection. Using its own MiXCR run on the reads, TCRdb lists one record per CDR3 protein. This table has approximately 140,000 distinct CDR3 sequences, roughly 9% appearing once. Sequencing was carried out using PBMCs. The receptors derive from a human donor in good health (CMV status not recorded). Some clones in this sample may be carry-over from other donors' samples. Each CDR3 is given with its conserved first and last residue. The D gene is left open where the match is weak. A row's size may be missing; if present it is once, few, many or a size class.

DNA: TGTGCCAGCAGCTTGGGTGGGGGGCCAAGCAATCAGCCCCAGCATTTT; CDR3: CASSLGGGPSNQPQHF; D: .; J: TRBJ1-5; V: TRBV5-6; size: many
DNA: TGCAGCGTTGAGGGGCGGGGTGTCACAGATACGCAGTATTTT; CDR3: CSVEGRGVTDTQYF; D: .; J: TRBJ2-3; V: TRBV29-1; size: few
DNA: TGTGCCAGCCGGGACAGGGGGCTTTATGAGCAGTTCTTC; CDR3: CASRDRGLYEQFF; D: TRBD1; J: TRBJ2-1; V: TRBV12-3/TRBV12-4; size: many
DNA: TGTGCCAGCAGTTTAGAGGGGACAGGTCCGGAAGAGCAGTACTTC; CDR3: CASSLEGTGPEEQYF; D: TRBD1; J: TRBJ2-7; V: TRBV28; size: few
DNA: TGCAGTGCTAGAAGGGGTGGCCCCCTTAGCAATCAGCCCCAGCATTTT; CDR3: CSARRGGPLSNQPQHF; D: .; J: TRBJ1-5; V: TRBV20-1; size: .
DNA: TGTGCCAGCAGCTTTGATCCTTTGAGCCAAGAGACCCAGTACTTC; CDR3: CASSFDPLSQETQYF; D: .; J: TRBJ2-5; V: TRBV2; size: many
DNA: TGTGCCAGCAGTGAATCGAACAGGGGGAGTCTTGGAAACACCATATATTTT; CDR3: CASSESNRGSLGNTIYF; D: TRBD1; J: TRBJ1-3; V: TRBV2; size: few
DNA: TGCAGCGTTGAAGCTAGCGGTGAGACCCAGTACTTC; CDR3: CSVEASGETQYF; D: TRBD2; J: TRBJ2-5; V: TRBV29-1; size: few
DNA: TGTGCCAGCAGCTTTAGGACTACAAACGGGGAGCTGTTTTTT; CDR3: CASSFRTTNGELFF; D: .; J: TRBJ2-2; V: TRBV7-9; size: many
DNA: TGTGCCAGCAGCCTTAGGCATCCAGGGACTACTAGCAATCAGCCCCAGCATTTT; CDR3: CASSLRHPGTTSNQPQHF; D: .; J: TRBJ1-5; V: TRBV7-2; size: medium-sized
DNA: TGTGCCTGGAGTGTATCCGGGGGCTATTACAATGAGCAGTTCTTC; CDR3: CAWSVSGGYYNEQFF; D: .; J: TRBJ2-1; V: TRBV30; size: many
DNA: TGTGCCAGCAGCCCACAGTCAGGTTACGAGCAGTACTTC; CDR3: CASSPQSGYEQYF; D: .; J: TRBJ2-7; V: TRBV7-2; size: many
DNA: TGTGCCAGCAGCCCCCAGACGGGTAGCAATCAGCCCCAGCATTTT; CDR3: CASSPQTGSNQPQHF; D: .; J: TRBJ1-5; V: TRBV7-9; size: many
DNA: TGTGCCACCGAGGGCGGGGGATCCGACAATGAGCAGTTCTTC; CDR3: CATEGGGSDNEQFF; D: TRBD2; J: TRBJ2-1; V: TRBV10-3; size: many
DNA: TGCAGTGCTAGGTGGGGCAGGAAACATTATGGCTACACCTTC; CDR3: CSARWGRKHYGYTF; D: .; J: TRBJ1-2; V: TRBV20-1; size: many
DNA: TGCGCCAGCAGCCAAGATCCCCACGGGGGACCATCCTACAAGCAGTACTTC; CDR3: CASSQDPHGGPSYKQYF; D: .; J: TRBJ2-7; V: TRBV4-1; size: many
DNA: TGTGCCAGCAGTTTGGCGGGGGGGGAGGTGTTTTTT; CDR3: CASSLAGGEVFF; D: .; J: TRBJ1-4; V: TRBV28; size: many
DNA: TGTGCCAGCAGCTTAGGGACGGGACGTAATAGAGTCTACTACGAGCAGTACTTC; CDR3: CASSLGTGRNRVYYEQYF; D: .; J: TRBJ2-7; V: TRBV7-9; size: many
DNA: TGCAGCCTTGACCGGGGCTCCACAGATACGCAGTATTTT; CDR3: CSLDRGSTDTQYF; D: .; J: TRBJ2-3; V: TRBV29-1; size: many